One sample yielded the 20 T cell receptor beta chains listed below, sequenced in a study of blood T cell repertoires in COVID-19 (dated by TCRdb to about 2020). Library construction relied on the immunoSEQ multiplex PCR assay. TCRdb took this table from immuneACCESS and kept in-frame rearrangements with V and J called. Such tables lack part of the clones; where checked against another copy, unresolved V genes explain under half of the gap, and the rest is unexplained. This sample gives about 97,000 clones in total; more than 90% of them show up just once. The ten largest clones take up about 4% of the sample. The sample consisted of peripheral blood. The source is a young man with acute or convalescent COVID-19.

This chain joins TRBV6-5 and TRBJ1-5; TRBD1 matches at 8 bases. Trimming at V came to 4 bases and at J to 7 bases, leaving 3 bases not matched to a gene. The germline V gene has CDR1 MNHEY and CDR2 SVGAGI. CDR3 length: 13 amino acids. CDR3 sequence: CASSSTGAQPQHF. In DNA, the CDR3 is TGTGCCAGCAGTTCGACAGGGGCACAGCCCCAGCATTTT.

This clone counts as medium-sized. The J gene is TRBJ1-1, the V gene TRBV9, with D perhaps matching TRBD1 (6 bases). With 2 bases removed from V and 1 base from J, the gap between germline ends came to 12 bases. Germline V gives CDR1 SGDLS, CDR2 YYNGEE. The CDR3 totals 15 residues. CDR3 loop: CASSVAGAWNTEAFF. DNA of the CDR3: TGTGCCAGCAGCGTGGCGGGGGCCTGGAACACTGAAGCTTTCTTT.

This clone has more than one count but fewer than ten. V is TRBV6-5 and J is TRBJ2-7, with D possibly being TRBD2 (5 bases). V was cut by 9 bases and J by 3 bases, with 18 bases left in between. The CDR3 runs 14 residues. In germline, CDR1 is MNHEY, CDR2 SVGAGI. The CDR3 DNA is TGTGCCAGTCGCCTTGGGTTGAGGGACTACGAGCAGTACTTC. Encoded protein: CASRLGLRDYEQYF.

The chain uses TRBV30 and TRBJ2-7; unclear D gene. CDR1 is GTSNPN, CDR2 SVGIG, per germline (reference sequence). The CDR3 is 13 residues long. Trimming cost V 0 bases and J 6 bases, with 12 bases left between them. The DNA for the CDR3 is TGTGCCTGGAGTGTAAGATTAGGCGGCGAGCAGTACTTC. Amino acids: CAWSVRLGGEQYF.

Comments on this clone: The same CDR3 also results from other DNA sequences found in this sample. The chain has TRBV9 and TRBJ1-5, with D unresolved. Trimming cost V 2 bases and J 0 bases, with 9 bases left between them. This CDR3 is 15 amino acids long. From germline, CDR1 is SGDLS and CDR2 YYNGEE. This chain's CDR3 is CASSVGQSSNQPQHF. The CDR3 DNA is TGTGCCAGCAGCGTTGGGCAGAGTAGCAATCAGCCCCAGCATTTT.

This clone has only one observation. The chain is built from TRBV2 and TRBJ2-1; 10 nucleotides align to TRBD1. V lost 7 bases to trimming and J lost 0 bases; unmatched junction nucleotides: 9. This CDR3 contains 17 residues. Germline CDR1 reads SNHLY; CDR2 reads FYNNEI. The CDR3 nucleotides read TGTGCCAGCACCATGGACAGGGGGGATAGCTCCTACAATGAGCAGTTCTTC. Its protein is CASTMDRGDSSYNEQFF. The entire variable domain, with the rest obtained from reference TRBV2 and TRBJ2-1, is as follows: EPEVTQTPSHQVTQMGQEVILRCVPISNHLYFYWYRQILGQKVEFLVSFYNNEISEKSEIFDDQFSVERPDGSNFTLKIRSTKLEDSAMYFCASTMDRGDSSYNEQFFGPGTRLTVL.

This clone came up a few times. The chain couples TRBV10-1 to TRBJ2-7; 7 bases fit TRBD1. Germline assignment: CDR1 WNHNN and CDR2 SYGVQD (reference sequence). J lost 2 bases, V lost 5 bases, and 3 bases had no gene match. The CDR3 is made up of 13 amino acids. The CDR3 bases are TGCGCCAGCAGTCAGGGGACAGCCTACGAGCAGTACTTC. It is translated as CASSQGTAYEQYF.

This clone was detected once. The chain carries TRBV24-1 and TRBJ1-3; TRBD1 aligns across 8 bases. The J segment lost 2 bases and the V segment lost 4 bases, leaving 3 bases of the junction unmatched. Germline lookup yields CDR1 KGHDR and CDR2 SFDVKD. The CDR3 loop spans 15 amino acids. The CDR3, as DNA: TGTGCCACCAGTGACGGGACAGGAGCTGGAAACACCATATATTTT. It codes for CATSDGTGAGNTIYF.

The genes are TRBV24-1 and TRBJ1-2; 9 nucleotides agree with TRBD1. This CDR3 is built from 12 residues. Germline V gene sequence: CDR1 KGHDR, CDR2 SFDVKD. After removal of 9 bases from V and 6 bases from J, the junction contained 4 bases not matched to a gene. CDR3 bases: TGTGCCACCCAAGACAGGGGGAATGGCTACACCTTC. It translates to CATQDRGNGYTF.

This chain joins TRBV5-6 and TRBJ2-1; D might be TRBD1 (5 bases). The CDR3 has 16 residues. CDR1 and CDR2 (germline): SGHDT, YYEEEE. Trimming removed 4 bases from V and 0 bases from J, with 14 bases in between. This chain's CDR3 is CASSRWGGSSYNEQFF. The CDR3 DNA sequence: TGTGCCAGCAGCAGGTGGGGCGGAAGCTCCTACAATGAGCAGTTCTTC.

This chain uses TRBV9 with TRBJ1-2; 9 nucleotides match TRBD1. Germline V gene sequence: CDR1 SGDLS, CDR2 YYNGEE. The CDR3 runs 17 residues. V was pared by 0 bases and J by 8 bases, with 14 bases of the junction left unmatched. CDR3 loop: CASSVDPTGGGLKGYTF. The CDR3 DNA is TGTGCCAGCAGCGTAGACCCTACAGGGGGCGGCTTGAAGGGCTACACCTTC.

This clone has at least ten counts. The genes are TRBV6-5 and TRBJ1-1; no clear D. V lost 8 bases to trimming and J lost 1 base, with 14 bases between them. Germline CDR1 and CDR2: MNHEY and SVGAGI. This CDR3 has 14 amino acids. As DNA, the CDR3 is TGTGCCAGCCTTAGAACGGGATCGAACACTGAAGCTTTCTTT. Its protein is CASLRTGSNTEAFF.

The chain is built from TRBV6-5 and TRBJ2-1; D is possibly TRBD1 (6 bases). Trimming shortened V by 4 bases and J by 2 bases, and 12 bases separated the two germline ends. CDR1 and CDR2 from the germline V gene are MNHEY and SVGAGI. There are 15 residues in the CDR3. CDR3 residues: CASSWTADTYNEQFF. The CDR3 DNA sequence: TGTGCCAGCAGTTGGACAGCAGACACCTACAATGAGCAGTTCTTC.

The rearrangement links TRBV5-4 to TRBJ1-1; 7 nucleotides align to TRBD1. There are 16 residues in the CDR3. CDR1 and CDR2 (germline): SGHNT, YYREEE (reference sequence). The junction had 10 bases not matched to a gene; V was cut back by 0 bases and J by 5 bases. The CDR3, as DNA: TGTGCCAGCAGCTTGGCCTTGGTCAGGGGGAGAACTGAAGCTTTCTTT. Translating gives CASSLALVRGRTEAFF. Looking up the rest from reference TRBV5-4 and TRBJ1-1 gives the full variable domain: ETGVTQSPTHLIKTRGQQVTLRCSSQSGHNTVSWYQQALGQGPQFIFQYYREEENGRGNFPPRFSGLQFPNYSSELNVNALELDDSALYLCASSLALVRGRTEAFFGQGTRLTVV.

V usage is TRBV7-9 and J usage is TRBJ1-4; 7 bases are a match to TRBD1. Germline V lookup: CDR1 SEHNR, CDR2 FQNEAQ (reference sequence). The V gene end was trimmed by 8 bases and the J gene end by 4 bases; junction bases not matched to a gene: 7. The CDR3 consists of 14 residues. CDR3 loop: CASCPGTVNEKLFF. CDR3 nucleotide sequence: TGTGCCAGCTGCCCCGGGACAGTTAATGAAAAACTGTTTTTT.

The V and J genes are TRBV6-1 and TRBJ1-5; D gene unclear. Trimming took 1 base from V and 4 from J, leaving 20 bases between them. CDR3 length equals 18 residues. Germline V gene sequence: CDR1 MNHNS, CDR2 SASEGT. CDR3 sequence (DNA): TGTGCCAGCAGTGAAGTGAGTTGGGCGGGGATAGGGAATCAGCCCCAGCATTTT. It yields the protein CASSEVSWAGIGNQPQHF.

CDR3 in DNA: TGTGCCACCAGTGCCCGGACAGGAGCAGGCGGGGAGCTGTTTTTT. Its protein is CATSARTGAGGELFF. J is TRBJ2-2 and V is TRBV24-1, with 7 nucleotides matching TRBD1. The CDR3 spans 15 residues. Germline V gene lookup returns CDR1 KGHDR and CDR2 SFDVKD. J gave up 7 bases and V 5 bases, and 9 bases lay outside the gene matches.

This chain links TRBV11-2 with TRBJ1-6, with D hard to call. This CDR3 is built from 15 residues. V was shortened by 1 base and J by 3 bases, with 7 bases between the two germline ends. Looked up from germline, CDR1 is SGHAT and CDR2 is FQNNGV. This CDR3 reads CASSLGRIYNSPLHF. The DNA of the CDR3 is TGTGCCAGCAGCTTAGGGCGGATCTATAATTCACCCCTCCACTTT.

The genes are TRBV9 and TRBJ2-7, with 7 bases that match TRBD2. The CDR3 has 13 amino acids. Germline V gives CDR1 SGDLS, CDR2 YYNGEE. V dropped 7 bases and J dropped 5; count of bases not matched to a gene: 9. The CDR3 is CASGGDYQNEQYF. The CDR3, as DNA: TGTGCCAGCGGAGGGGACTATCAGAACGAGCAGTACTTC.

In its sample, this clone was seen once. The CDR3 sequence: CASSVGREGSEAFF. The CDR3 nucleotides are TGTGCCAGCAGTGTGGGCAGGGAAGGTTCTGAAGCTTTCTTT. The gene calls are TRBV6-4 and TRBJ1-1; D possibly corresponds to TRBD1 (5 bases). Trimming shortened V by 4 bases and J by 6 bases, and 15 bases separated the two germline ends. CDR1 and CDR2 (germline): MRHNA, SNTAGT. CDR3 length: 14 amino acids.